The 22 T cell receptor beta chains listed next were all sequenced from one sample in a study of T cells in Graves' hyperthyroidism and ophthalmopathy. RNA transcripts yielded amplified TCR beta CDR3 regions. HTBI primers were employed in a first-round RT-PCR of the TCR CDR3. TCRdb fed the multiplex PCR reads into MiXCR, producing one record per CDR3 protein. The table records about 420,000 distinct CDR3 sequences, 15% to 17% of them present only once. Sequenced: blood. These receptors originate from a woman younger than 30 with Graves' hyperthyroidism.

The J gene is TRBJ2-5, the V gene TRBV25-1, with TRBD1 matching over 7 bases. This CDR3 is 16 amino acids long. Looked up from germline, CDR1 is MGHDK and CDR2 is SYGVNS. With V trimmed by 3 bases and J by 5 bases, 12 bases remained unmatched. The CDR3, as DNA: TGTGCCAGCAGTGACTTCTTTGAGAGGGGGCGGGAGACCCAGTACTTC. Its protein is CASSDFFERGRETQYF. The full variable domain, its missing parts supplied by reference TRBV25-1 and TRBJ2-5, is EADIYQTPRYLVIGTGKKITLECSQTMGHDKMYWYQQDPGMELHLIHYSYGVNSTEKGDLSSESTVSRIRTEHFPLTLESARPSHTSQYLCASSDFFERGRETQYFGPGTRLLVL.

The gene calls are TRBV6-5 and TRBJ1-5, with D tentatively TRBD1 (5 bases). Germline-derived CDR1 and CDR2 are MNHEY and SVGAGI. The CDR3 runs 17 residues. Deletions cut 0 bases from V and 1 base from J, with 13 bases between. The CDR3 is CASSYSTGQGSNQPQHF. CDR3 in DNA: TGTGCCAGCAGTTACTCGACGGGGCAGGGAAGCAATCAGCCCCAGCATTTT.

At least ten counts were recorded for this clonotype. CDR3 protein: CASSPRVRTEAFF. The CDR3 coding sequence is TGTGCCAGCAGCCCCAGGGTACGGACTGAAGCTTTCTTT. The V and J genes are TRBV7-8 and TRBJ1-1, with a possible D match to TRBD1 (5 bases). CDR3 size: 13 residues. Trimming removed 5 bases at V and 5 bases at J, with 12 bases between. CDR1 is SGHVS, CDR2 FQNEAQ, per germline.

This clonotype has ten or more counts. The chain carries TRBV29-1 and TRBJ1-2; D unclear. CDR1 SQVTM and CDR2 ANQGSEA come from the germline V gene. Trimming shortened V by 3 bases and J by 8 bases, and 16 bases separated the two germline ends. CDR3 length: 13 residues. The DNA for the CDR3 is TGCAGCGTTGATCCGGCGCGGGTGATCGGCTACACCTTC. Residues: CSVDPARVIGYTF.

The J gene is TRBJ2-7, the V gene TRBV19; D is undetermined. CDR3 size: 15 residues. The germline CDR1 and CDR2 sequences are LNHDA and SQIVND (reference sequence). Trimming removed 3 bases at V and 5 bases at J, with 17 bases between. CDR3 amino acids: CASSISRPGHHEQYF. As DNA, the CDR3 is TGTGCCAGTAGTATCTCCAGACCAGGCCACCACGAGCAGTACTTC.

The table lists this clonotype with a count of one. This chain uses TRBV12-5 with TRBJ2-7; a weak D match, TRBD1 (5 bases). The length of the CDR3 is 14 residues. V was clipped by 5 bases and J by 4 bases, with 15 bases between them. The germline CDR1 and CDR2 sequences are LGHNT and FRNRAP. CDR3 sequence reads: CASGEALGPYEQYF. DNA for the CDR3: TGTGCTAGTGGTGAGGCCCTGGGGCCTTACGAGCAGTACTTC.

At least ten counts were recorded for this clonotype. In DNA, the CDR3 is TGTGCCATCAGTGATACCAGGGGGCGCCCAGATACGCAGTATTTT. Translation: CAISDTRGRPDTQYF. The V call is TRBV10-3, the J call TRBJ2-3, with 8 bases that match TRBD1. J was trimmed by 4 bases and V by 3 bases; bases with no gene match: 6. Looked up from germline, CDR1 is ENHRY and CDR2 is SYGVKD. This CDR3 contains 15 residues.

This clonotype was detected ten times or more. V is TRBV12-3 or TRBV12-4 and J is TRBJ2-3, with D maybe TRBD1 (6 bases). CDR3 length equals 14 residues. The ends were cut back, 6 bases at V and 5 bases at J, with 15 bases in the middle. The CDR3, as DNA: TGTGCCAGCAGATCAGGGCAGGGACAAGATACGCAGTATTTT. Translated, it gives CASRSGQGQDTQYF.

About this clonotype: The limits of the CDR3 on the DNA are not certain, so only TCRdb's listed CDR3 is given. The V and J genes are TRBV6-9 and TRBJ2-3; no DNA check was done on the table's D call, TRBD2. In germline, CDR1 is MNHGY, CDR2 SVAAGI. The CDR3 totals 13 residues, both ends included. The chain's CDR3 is CASSSSGARTQYF.

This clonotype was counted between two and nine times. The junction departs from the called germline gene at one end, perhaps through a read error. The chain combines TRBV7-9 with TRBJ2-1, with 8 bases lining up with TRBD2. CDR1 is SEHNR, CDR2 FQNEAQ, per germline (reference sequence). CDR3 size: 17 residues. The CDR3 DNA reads TGTGCCAGCAGCCGGGGGGGCGGGAGCCCCCTATACAATGGGCAGTTCTTC. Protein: CASSRGGGSPLYNGQFF.

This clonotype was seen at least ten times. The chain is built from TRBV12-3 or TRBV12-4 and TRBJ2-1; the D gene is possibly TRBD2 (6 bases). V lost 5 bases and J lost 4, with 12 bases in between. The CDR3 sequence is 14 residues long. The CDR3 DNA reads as TGTGCCAGCAGTCCCGGGGACTTTTACAATGAGCAGTTCTTC. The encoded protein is CASSPGDFYNEQFF.

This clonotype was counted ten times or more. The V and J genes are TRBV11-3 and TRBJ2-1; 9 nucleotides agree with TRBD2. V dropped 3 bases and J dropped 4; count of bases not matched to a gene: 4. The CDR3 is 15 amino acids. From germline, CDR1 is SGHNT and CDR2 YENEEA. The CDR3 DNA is TGTGCCAGCAGCTTTCGACTAGCGGAATACAATGAGCAGTTCTTC. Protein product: CASSFRLAEYNEQFF.

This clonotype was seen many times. CDR3 region: CASSQVQGPYEQYF. In DNA form, the CDR3 reads TGTGCCAGCAGCCAAGTCCAGGGACCCTACGAGCAGTACTTC. The J gene is TRBJ2-7, the V gene TRBV3-1, with D perhaps given as TRBD1 or TRBD2 (5 bases each). Germline CDR1 and CDR2: LGHDT and YNNKEL (reference sequence). Trimming cost V 1 base and J 2 bases, with 9 bases left between them. The CDR3 totals 14 residues.

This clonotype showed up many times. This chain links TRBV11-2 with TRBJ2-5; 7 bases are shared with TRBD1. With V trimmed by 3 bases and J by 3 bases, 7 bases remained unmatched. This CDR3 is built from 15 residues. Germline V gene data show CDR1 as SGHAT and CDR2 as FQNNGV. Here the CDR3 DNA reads TGTGCCAGCAGCTTCCACGCCCAGGGGGAAGAGACCCAGTACTTC. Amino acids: CASSFHAQGEETQYF.

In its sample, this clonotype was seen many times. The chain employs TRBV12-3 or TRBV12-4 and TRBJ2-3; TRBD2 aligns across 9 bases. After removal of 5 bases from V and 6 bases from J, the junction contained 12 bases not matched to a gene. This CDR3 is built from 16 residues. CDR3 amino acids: CASSPGTSLLGDTQYF. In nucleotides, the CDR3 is TGTGCCAGCAGTCCCGGGACTAGCCTTCTCGGGGATACGCAGTATTTT.

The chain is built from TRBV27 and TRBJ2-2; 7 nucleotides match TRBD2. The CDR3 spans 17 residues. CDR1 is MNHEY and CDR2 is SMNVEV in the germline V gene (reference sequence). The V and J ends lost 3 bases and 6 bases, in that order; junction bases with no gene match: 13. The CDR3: CASSFLPPGLTSGELFF. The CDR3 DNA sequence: TGTGCCAGCAGTTTTCTCCCACCGGGACTAACGTCCGGGGAGCTGTTTTTT.

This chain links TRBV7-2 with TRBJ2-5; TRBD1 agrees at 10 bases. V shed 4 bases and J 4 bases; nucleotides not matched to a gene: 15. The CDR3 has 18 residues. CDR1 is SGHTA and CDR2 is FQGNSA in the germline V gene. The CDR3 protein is CASSSGPGQGSRRETQYF. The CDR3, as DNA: TGTGCCAGCAGCTCGGGACCGGGACAGGGGAGTAGACGAGAGACCCAGTACTTC.

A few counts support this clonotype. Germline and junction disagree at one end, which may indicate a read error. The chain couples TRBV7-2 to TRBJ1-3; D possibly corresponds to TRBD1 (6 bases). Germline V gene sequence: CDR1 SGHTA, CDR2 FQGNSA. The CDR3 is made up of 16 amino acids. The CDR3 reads CASSLAAAGAGNTTYF. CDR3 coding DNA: TGTGCCAGCAGCTTAGCGGCGGCAGGGGCTGGAAACACCACATATTTT.

The CDR3 sequence is CASSRDLAGGPTDTQYF. In DNA form, the CDR3 reads TGTGCCAGCAGCCGAGACTTAGCGGGGGGGCCCACAGATACGCAGTATTTT. The V gene is TRBV3-1, the J gene TRBJ2-3; 11 bases line up with TRBD2. CDR3 size: 17 residues. The V and J ends lost 4 bases and 2 bases, in that order; junction bases with no gene match: 8. CDR1 LGHDT and CDR2 YNNKEL come from the germline V gene (reference sequence).

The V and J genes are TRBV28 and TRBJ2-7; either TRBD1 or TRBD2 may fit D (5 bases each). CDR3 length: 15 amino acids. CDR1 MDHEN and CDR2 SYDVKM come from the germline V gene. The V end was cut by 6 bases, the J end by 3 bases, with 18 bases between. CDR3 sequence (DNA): TGTGCCAGCAGCCCCACCGGGACGAGGGTCTACGAGCAGTACTTC. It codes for CASSPTGTRVYEQYF.

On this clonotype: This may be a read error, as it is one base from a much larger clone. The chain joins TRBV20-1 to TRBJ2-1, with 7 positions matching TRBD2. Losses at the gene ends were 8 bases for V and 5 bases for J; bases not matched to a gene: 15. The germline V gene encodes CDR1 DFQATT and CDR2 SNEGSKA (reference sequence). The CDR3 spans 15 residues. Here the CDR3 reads CSWGLTGEWNNEQFF. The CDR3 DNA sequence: TGCAGTTGGGGACTAACGGGGGAATGGAACAATGAGCAGTTCTTC.

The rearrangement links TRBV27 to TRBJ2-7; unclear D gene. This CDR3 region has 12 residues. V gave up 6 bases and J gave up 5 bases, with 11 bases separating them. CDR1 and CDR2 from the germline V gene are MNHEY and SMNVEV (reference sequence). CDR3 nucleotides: TGTGCCAGCAGCCCAACCTCGCACGAGCAGTACTTC. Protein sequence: CASSPTSHEQYF.